The 21 T cell receptor beta chains in this list originate from one sample, sequenced in a study of pediatric ulcerative colitis. TCRdb's table, derived via immunoSEQ multiplex PCR, lists solely in-frame clones and lacks some. The sample contains more than 50,000 clones, approximately 87% of which appear only once. Specimen: blood. The origin of the receptors is a boy younger than 18 who was a control in a study of pediatric ulcerative colitis.

This sequence joins TRBV6-6 and TRBJ2-1; D may be TRBD1 or TRBD2 (5 bases each). Germline V gene lookup returns CDR1 MNHNY and CDR2 SVGAGI (reference sequence). Trimming stripped 5 bases from V and 3 bases from J, with 14 bases between. There are 15 residues in the CDR3. The DNA for the CDR3 is TGTGCCAGCAGTGGGGGTCTGGAGCTCTACAATGAGCAGTTCTTC. This sequence encodes CASSGGLELYNEQFF.

The chain recombines TRBV9 with TRBJ1-4; no clear D gene. The germline V gene encodes CDR1 SGDLS and CDR2 YYNGEE. V was trimmed by 4 bases and J by 8 bases, leaving 15 bases between them. The CDR3 runs to 14 residues. CDR3 protein: CASSPLSYVEKLFF. CDR3 in DNA: TGTGCCAGCAGCCCTCTCTCCTACGTGGAAAAACTGTTTTTT.

This sequence joins TRBV5-1 and TRBJ2-1; D is undetermined. Trimming removed 4 bases at V and 0 bases at J, with 11 bases between. The CDR3 spans 15 residues. Germline CDR1 SGHRS, CDR2 YFSETQ. CDR3 region: CASSLGPSSYNEQFF. CDR3 coding DNA: TGCGCCAGCAGCCTCGGGCCTAGCTCCTACAATGAGCAGTTCTTC.

J is TRBJ2-3 and V is TRBV28; D not certain. The CDR3 is 11 residues long. Between the trimmed V and J ends, which lost 8 bases and 6 bases, there was a span of 9 bases. Germline V gives CDR1 MDHEN, CDR2 SYDVKM. The DNA of the CDR3 is TGTGCCAGCGCTTCCCTGGATACGCAGTATTTT. The encoded protein is CASASLDTQYF.

This chain joins TRBV19 and TRBJ2-7; unclear D gene. The germline V gene encodes CDR1 LNHDA and CDR2 SQIVND (reference sequence). The CDR3 sequence is 15 residues long. V was trimmed by 2 bases and J by 4 bases, leaving 15 bases between them. DNA for the CDR3: TGTGCCAGTAGTATAACAAAGGATCCTTGGTACGAGCAGTACTTC. This gives the protein CASSITKDPWYEQYF. Filled out from reference TRBV19 and TRBJ2-7, the complete variable domain reads DGGITQSPKYLFRKEGQNVTLSCEQNLNHDAMYWYRQDPGQGLRLIYYSQIVNDFQKGDIAEGYSVSREKKESFPLTVTSAQKNPTAFYLCASSITKDPWYEQYFGPGTRLTVT.

The chain has TRBV2 and TRBJ1-1; 9 bases match TRBD1. The V gene's germline CDR1 is SNHLY and CDR2 FYNNEI. V shed 7 bases, J shed 4 bases, and the junction held 4 bases outside the gene matches. The CDR3 is 13 residues long. CDR3 in amino acids: CASIATGGTEAFF. The CDR3 DNA follows: TGTGCCAGCATTGCGACAGGGGGCACTGAAGCTTTCTTT.

For this clone: The junction departs from the called germline gene at one end, perhaps through a read error. The V call is TRBV11-2, the J call TRBJ1-2, with 7 nucleotides matching TRBD1. The CDR3 is 12 residues long. Germline V gives CDR1 SGHAT, CDR2 FQNNGV. Here the CDR3 DNA reads TGTGCCAGCAGCTTAGCCGTGGGACAGACTTTCTTC. This encodes CASSLAVGQTFF.

J is TRBJ2-1 and V is TRBV11-3, with TRBD1 matching 7 bases. The length of the CDR3 is 13 residues. With V trimmed by 4 bases and J by 12 bases, 9 bases remained unmatched. CDR1 SGHNT and CDR2 YENEEA come from the germline V gene. In nucleotides, the CDR3 is TGTGCCAGCAGCTCCGGGACAGCGTTTGGGCAGTTCTTC. Translating gives CASSSGTAFGQFF.

This chain links TRBV12-5 with TRBJ1-1; D ambiguous. Trimming removed 5 bases at V and 2 bases at J, with 12 bases between. The CDR3 sequence is 14 residues long. The V gene's germline CDR1 is LGHNT and CDR2 FRNRAP. CDR3 bases: TGTGCTAGTGGTGTAGACGGCCCAAACACTGAAGCTTTCTTT. Protein: CASGVDGPNTEAFF.

The chain is built from TRBV11-3 and TRBJ1-2, with D unresolved. Germline assignment: CDR1 SGHNT and CDR2 YENEEA. V dropped 0 bases and J dropped 4 bases, with 27 bases sitting between them. CDR3 length: 20 amino acids. The CDR3 loop is CASSLDQFAQDHSRFYGYTF. In DNA, the CDR3 is TGTGCCAGCAGCTTAGATCAGTTTGCTCAGGACCACAGTCGGTTCTATGGCTACACCTTC.

V gene TRBV7-9 combines with J gene TRBJ2-7; 12 positions match TRBD1. The germline V gene encodes CDR1 SEHNR and CDR2 FQNEAQ (reference sequence). V was clipped by 5 bases and J by 5 bases; unmatched bases: 7. This CDR3 is 15 amino acids long. CDR3 protein: CASSGPGQGADEQYF. CDR3 coding DNA: TGTGCCAGCAGCGGACCGGGACAGGGGGCCGACGAGCAGTACTTC.

The chain is built from TRBV11-1 and TRBJ2-3, with 9 bases fitting TRBD2. Germline CDR1 and CDR2: SGHAT and FQDESV (reference sequence). The CDR3 loop spans 17 amino acids. V was clipped by 1 base and J by 6 bases; unmatched bases: 11. The CDR3 region is CASSLGFISGGSDTQYF. DNA for the CDR3: TGTGCCAGCAGCTTAGGGTTTATTAGCGGGGGTTCTGATACGCAGTATTTT.

The J gene is TRBJ2-7, the V gene TRBV28; 9 nucleotides match TRBD2. CDR1 and CDR2 from the germline V gene are MDHEN and SYDVKM. There are 14 residues in the CDR3. The J segment lost 6 bases and the V segment lost 6 bases, leaving 9 bases of the junction unmatched. Here the CDR3 DNA reads TGTGCCAGCAGCTTTAGCGGGAGTGCCCTCGAGCAGTACTTC. This gives the protein CASSFSGSALEQYF.

CDR3 nucleotide sequence: TGTGCCAGCAGCTTGGGCACAGACACTGAAGCTTTCTTT. Residues: CASSLGTDTEAFF. This chain joins TRBV5-4 and TRBJ1-1; D ambiguous. Germline lookup yields CDR1 SGHNT and CDR2 YYREEE (reference sequence). Trimming stripped 0 bases from V and 3 bases from J, with 6 bases between. The CDR3 is made up of 13 amino acids.

Only a few counts were recorded for this clone. The V call is TRBV10-3, the J call TRBJ1-3; D is unresolved. CDR3 size: 15 residues. Trimming pared 4 bases from V and 1 base from J, leaving 11 bases between. Germline V gives CDR1 ENHRY, CDR2 SYGVKD. The DNA for the CDR3 is TGTGCCATCAGTGGGGGTTTGAGGTCTGGAAACACCATATATTTT. Its protein is CAISGGLRSGNTIYF.

The chain joins TRBV4-1 to TRBJ1-1; D remains ambiguous. The length of the CDR3 is 14 residues. Germline lookup yields CDR1 MGHRA and CDR2 YSYEKL. V lost 0 bases and J lost 6, with 11 bases in between. The CDR3 region has the DNA TGCGCCAGCAGCCAAGATGGGCAGCTAGCTGAAGCTTTCTTT. Its translation: CASSQDGQLAEAFF.

The chain links TRBV27 to TRBJ2-5; D possibly corresponds to TRBD2 (6 bases). Germline CDR1 reads MNHEY; CDR2 reads SMNVEV (reference sequence). Trimming removed 6 bases from V and 4 bases from J, with 9 bases in between. The CDR3 is made up of 12 amino acids. CDR3 in amino acids: CASSGTRETQYF. CDR3 bases: TGTGCCAGCAGCGGGACTCGAGAGACCCAGTACTTC.

This chain uses TRBV6-1 with TRBJ2-1; unclear D gene. The CDR3 sequence is 14 residues long. V lost 1 base and J lost 6, with 10 bases in between. Germline lookup yields CDR1 MNHNS and CDR2 SASEGT. This chain's CDR3 is CASSEDNEINEQFF. DNA for the CDR3: TGTGCCAGCAGTGAAGATAATGAAATCAATGAGCAGTTCTTC.

The rearrangement uses TRBV19 and TRBJ1-1; the match to TRBD1 covers 10 bases. After removal of 3 bases from V and 4 bases from J, the junction contained 14 bases not matched to a gene. The CDR3 contains 18 residues. CDR1 LNHDA and CDR2 SQIVND come from the germline V gene (reference sequence). CDR3 sequence (DNA): TGTGCCAGTAGTATCGGGTTCCGGGACAGGGGAATGAGCACTGAAGCTTTCTTT. Protein sequence: CASSIGFRDRGMSTEAFF.

The chain couples TRBV2 to TRBJ2-3, with a possible D match to TRBD1 (5 bases). The V gene lost 3 bases and the J gene lost 1 base, with 5 bases spanning the gap. The CDR3 loop spans 13 amino acids. Germline loops: CDR1 SNHLY, CDR2 FYNNEI. In DNA form, the CDR3 reads TGTGCCAGCAGTGAGGGGCGCACAGATACGCAGTATTTT. Residues: CASSEGRTDTQYF.

CDR3 sequence (DNA): TGTGCCAGCAGCGAGCAAACTTACAGTGAAGCTTTCTTT. Protein: CASSEQTYSEAFF. This chain joins TRBV7-8 and TRBJ1-1; D ambiguous. The CDR3 runs to 13 residues. V lost 5 bases and J 7 bases, leaving 14 bases between the germline ends. CDR1 is SGHVS and CDR2 is FQNEAQ in the germline V gene.